The rows below give T cell receptor beta chains drawn from one sample of a study of cytomegalovirus exposure and HLA in healthy donors. Libraries were prepared by immunoSEQ multiplex PCR; TCRdb keeps only in-frame clonotypes and omits some of them. The sample has about 98,000 clones, 81% seen once. The specimen was PBMCs. All receptors come from a man aged 35-49 years in good health and CMV-seronegative. Both conserved end residues are part of each CDR3. The order of the fields is clone size, J gene, V gene, D gene, CDR3 protein, CDR3 DNA. The D gene is left open where the match is weak. The size entry is marked missing in some rows and otherwise reads once, few, many or a size class.

>.|TRBJ1-3|TRBV19|.
CASRSLDSGNTIYF
TGTGCCAGTAGAAGCCTCGATAGTGGAAACACCATATATTTT
>.|TRBJ2-7|TRBV7-3|TRBD2
CASSLISGRESSYEQYF
TGTGCCAGCAGCTTAATTTCGGGGAGGGAGAGCTCCTACGAGCAGTACTTC
>.|TRBJ1-1|TRBV6-5|TRBD1
CASSRTGANTEAFF
TGTGCCAGCAGCCGGACAGGGGCCAACACTGAAGCTTTCTTT
>.|TRBJ1-2|TRBV7-2|.
CASSLGPRHGYTF
TGTGCCAGCAGCTTAGGGCCGAGGCATGGCTACACCTTC
>few|TRBJ1-5|TRBV19|TRBD1
CASSRDRDQPQHF
TGTGCCAGTAGTCGGGACAGGGATCAGCCCCAGCATTTT
>once|TRBJ2-7|TRBV7-2|.
CASSPDSLRSGEQYF
TGTGCCAGCAGCCCGGACAGCCTCCGATCCGGCGAGCAGTACTTC
>once|TRBJ1-2|TRBV5-1|TRBD1
CASSLAPGQADGYTF
TGCGCCAGCAGCTTGGCCCCCGGACAGGCTGATGGCTACACCTTC
>.|TRBJ1-1|TRBV29-1|TRBD1
CSVEKTGARTEAFF
TGCAGCGTTGAAAAAACAGGGGCAAGGACTGAAGCTTTCTTT
>.|TRBJ1-3|TRBV15|.
CATSRDRGSGNTIYF
TGTGCCACCAGCAGAGATAGGGGCTCTGGAAACACCATATATTTT
>.|TRBJ1-1|TRBV7-9|.
CASSLVGGRAFF
TGTGCCAGCAGCTTAGTAGGGGGTCGAGCTTTCTTT
>.|TRBJ2-7|TRBV6-4|.
CATPRRLVRTYYEQYF
TGTGCCACGCCTCGGCGGCTTGTCCGGACTTACTACGAGCAGTACTTC
>few|TRBJ2-7|TRBV4-1|TRBD1
CASSQGGQGGYEQYF
TGCGCCAGCAGCCAAGGCGGACAGGGGGGTTACGAGCAGTACTTC
>.|TRBJ2-3|TRBV10-3|TRBD1
CAIQPGQGALTQYF
TGTGCCATCCAACCGGGACAGGGGGCTCTTACGCAGTATTTT
>.|TRBJ1-1|TRBV15|TRBD1
CATSRLQGVAFF
TGTGCCACCAGCAGACTACAGGGGGTAGCTTTCTTT
>once|TRBJ1-2|TRBV2|TRBD1
CASTLRQGGYTF
TGTGCCAGCACCTTAAGACAGGGCGGCTACACCTTC
>few|TRBJ1-1|TRBV2|.
CASSARANTEAFF
TGTGCCAGCAGCGCCAGGGCGAACACTGAAGCTTTCTTT
>.|TRBJ2-6|TRBV5-1|.
CASRSDSSGANVLTF
TGCGCCAGCAGGTCGGACAGCTCTGGGGCCAACGTCCTGACTTTC
>.|TRBJ2-1|TRBV11-2|TRBD2
CASSTRLAGAYNEQFF
TGTGCCAGCAGCACGCGACTAGCGGGGGCCTACAATGAGCAGTTCTTC
>.|TRBJ2-3|TRBV9|TRBD1
CASSVADREADTQYF
TGTGCCAGCAGCGTAGCGGACAGGGAGGCAGATACGCAGTATTTT
>.|TRBJ1-2|TRBV2|.
CASSEAFGYGYTF
TGTGCCAGCAGTGAAGCCTTCGGCTATGGCTACACCTTC
>.|TRBJ1-6|TRBV6-4|.
CASSDSFGSGAPLHF
TGTGCCAGCAGTGACTCGTTCGGGTCAGGGGCACCCCTCCACTTT
>once|TRBJ1-2|TRBV5-1|.
CASSLGGDYGYTF
TGCGCCAGCAGCTTGGGGGGGGACTATGGCTACACCTTC
>.|TRBJ1-4|TRBV14|TRBD1
CASSQGGQIANEKLFF
TGTGCCAGCAGCCAAGGGGGACAGATAGCTAATGAAAAACTGTTTTTT
>.|TRBJ2-7|TRBV5-1|.
CASSWTAGEQYF
TGCGCCAGCAGCTGGACAGCTGGCGAGCAGTACTTC
>.|TRBJ1-1|TRBV19|.
CASKDEGSEAFF
TGTGCCAGTAAGGATGAGGGCTCTGAAGCTTTCTTT
>.|TRBJ2-4|TRBV12-5|TRBD1
CASGTDRTTKNIQYF
TGTGCTAGTGGCACGGACAGGACGACCAAAAACATTCAGTACTTC
>few|TRBJ1-2|TRBV2|.
CASSDLYYGYTF
TGTGCCAGCAGTGACTTGTACTATGGCTACACCTTC
>.|TRBJ1-6|TRBV5-1|.
CASTARENSPLHF
TGCGCCAGCACCGCCAGGGAAAATTCACCCCTCCACTTT
>.|TRBJ1-1|TRBV6-1|TRBD1
CASRQQGDTEAFF
TGTGCCAGCAGACAACAGGGGGACACTGAAGCTTTCTTT
>.|TRBJ1-5|TRBV21-1|.
CASSKGSRGNQPQHF
TGTGCCAGCAGCAAAGGGAGCAGGGGCAATCAGCCCCAGCATTTT
>.|TRBJ1-1|TRBV6-5|.
CASTRPGGTEAFF
TGTGCCAGCACCCGGCCGGGGGGCACTGAAGCTTTCTTT
>.|TRBJ2-7|TRBV28|TRBD1
CASSLRSGGSYEQYF
TGTGCCAGCAGTTTAAGGTCAGGGGGATCCTACGAGCAGTACTTC
>.|TRBJ2-7|TRBV5-1|.
CASSTLTTDYEQYF
TGCGCCAGCAGCACCCTGACTACAGACTACGAGCAGTACTTC
>.|TRBJ2-3|TRBV7-2|TRBD2
CASSSVGGGAYTQYF
TGTGCCAGCAGCAGTGTGGGCGGGGGGGCTTATACGCAGTATTTT
>.|TRBJ1-1|TRBV7-8|.
CASSLDRVDTEAFF
TGTGCCAGCAGCTTAGACAGGGTGGACACTGAAGCTTTCTTT
>few|TRBJ2-5|TRBV6-6|.
CASSPENHGTQYF
TGTGCCAGCAGTCCGGAGAATCACGGGACCCAGTACTTC
>.|TRBJ2-5|TRBV5-4|.
CASSLTGAQETQYF
TGTGCCAGCAGCTTGACAGGCGCCCAAGAGACCCAGTACTTC
>.|TRBJ1-1|TRBV19|.
CASSIEGVPTNSGFF
TGTGCCAGTAGTATAGAGGGCGTGCCTACAAACAGTGGTTTCTTT
>.|TRBJ1-3|TRBV7-9|TRBD1
CASSLAQGDTIYF
TGTGCCAGCAGCTTAGCCCAGGGGGACACCATATATTTT
>few|TRBJ2-7|TRBV5-4|TRBD2
CASSTRPRGGSYEQYF
TGTGCCAGCAGCACCCGACCTCGCGGGGGCTCCTACGAGCAGTACTTC
>.|TRBJ2-7|TRBV7-8|TRBD1
CASSLAGQVYEQYF
TGTGCCAGCAGCTTAGCGGGACAGGTATACGAGCAGTACTTC
>.|TRBJ2-7|TRBV10-1|TRBD2
CASSDPGTSIYEQYF
TGCGCCAGCAGTGACCCCGGGACTAGCATCTACGAGCAGTACTTC
>.|TRBJ2-5|TRBV7-6|.
CASSLSGETQYF
TGTGCCAGCAGCTTATCCGGAGAGACCCAGTACTTC
>.|TRBJ1-2|TRBV11-2|.
CASSLAWGAGDLGYTF
TGTGCCAGCAGCCTGGCCTGGGGGGCGGGGGATCTCGGCTACACCTTC
>.|TRBJ2-5|TRBV4-3|TRBD1
CASSQDFGGTGRSETQYF
TGCGCCAGCAGCCAAGATTTCGGGGGGACAGGGCGAAGCGAGACCCAGTACTTC
>.|TRBJ1-6|TRBV5-4|TRBD1
CASSLEVGGISPLHF
TGTGCCAGCAGCTTGGAGGTAGGGGGCATTTCACCCCTCCACTTT
>.|TRBJ1-4|TRBV5-1|.
CASSFGGLRGPNEKLFF
TGCGCCAGCAGCTTTGGAGGGTTGAGAGGGCCTAATGAAAAACTGTTTTTT
>.|TRBJ1-1|TRBV28|TRBD1
CASSISGGWNTEAFF
TGTGCCAGCAGTATCTCAGGGGGCTGGAACACTGAAGCTTTCTTT
>.|TRBJ2-5|TRBV5-5|.
CASSGRHDIQETQYF
TGTGCCAGCAGCGGGCGACACGACATACAAGAGACCCAGTACTTC
>.|TRBJ1-1|TRBV6-1|TRBD1
CASQQGSEAFF
TGTGCCAGCCAACAGGGGTCTGAAGCTTTCTTT
>once|TRBJ1-2|TRBV5-1|TRBD1
CASTRDRGNYGYTF
TGCGCCAGCACGAGGGACAGGGGTAACTATGGCTACACCTTC
>few|TRBJ2-5|TRBV19|.
CASSVNRQGFGETQYF
TGTGCCAGTAGCGTTAATAGGCAGGGGTTCGGAGAGACCCAGTACTTC
>once|TRBJ1-4|TRBV5-1|TRBD1
CASSLRQGAGEKLFF
TGCGCCAGCAGCCTACGACAGGGGGCGGGTGAAAAACTGTTTTTT
>.|TRBJ1-4|TRBV4-1|.
CASSQDVGGIDEKLFF
TGCGCCAGCAGCCAAGATGTCGGGGGAATTGATGAAAAACTGTTTTTT
>.|TRBJ2-5|TRBV15|TRBD1
CATSPGAGGGQETQYF
TGTGCCACCAGCCCAGGGGCAGGGGGCGGCCAAGAGACCCAGTACTTC
>few|TRBJ1-2|TRBV6-1|.
CASSETGNYGYTF
TGTGCCAGCAGTGAGACGGGGAACTATGGCTACACCTTC
>.|TRBJ2-2|TRBV5-5|.
CASSLAYTGELFF
TGTGCCAGCAGCTTGGCCTACACCGGGGAGCTGTTTTTT
>.|TRBJ2-3|TRBV6-5|.
CASTLDGSTTDTQYF
TGTGCCAGCACCCTTGATGGGAGCACCACAGATACGCAGTATTTT
>.|TRBJ2-5|TRBV27|TRBD1
CASSPLTGTGAQETQYF
TGTGCCAGCAGTCCCCTCACCGGGACAGGGGCCCAAGAGACCCAGTACTTC